This T cell receptor (beta chain) was sequenced during a study of cytomegalovirus exposure and HLA in healthy donors. With regard to this clone: The antigen is undetermined.

Germline V gene sequence: CDR1 SGHNT, CDR2 YYREEE (reference sequence). The CDR3 is 15 residues long. V was trimmed by 9 bases and J by 5 bases, leaving 21 bases between them. Study-wide results and limits: Rare TCR sequences dominated, though some public TCRs recurred in many donors. Beyond CMV serostatus, there was no information to go on about immune exposure. A later analysis found most CMV-associated TCR beta chains apparently HLA-restricted. The authors confirmed in vitro that a few CMV-associated chains were specific for CMV antigens.

In the PCR, 60 Vbeta and 13 Jbeta primers were used. The table came from immunoSEQ multiplex PCR; TCRdb's copy has only in-frame clones and leaves some out. Seen here are 99,000 or so clones, about four fifths observed once, and the top ten hold roughly 1.3%. The TCR originated in a man aged 30 to 45 in good health and CMV-seronegative. V and J are TRBV5-4 and TRBJ2-1; weak D call: TRBD2 (6 bases). Specimen: PBMCs. As DNA, the CDR3 is TGTGCCACCTCGTATGCTGGGAGGTCTCACAATGAGCAGTTCTTC. Protein product: CATSYAGRSHNEQFF.